A single sample is the source of the 5 T cell receptor beta chains below, sequenced in a study of tumour-infiltrating T cells in Burkitt lymphoma. TCRdb's copy holds only in-frame clones and misses some; the assay was immunoSEQ multiplex PCR. The table shows 1,100 to 1,500 clones, with approximately 12% occurring only once. The sample comprised tumor tissue. These receptors were taken from a human donor with Burkitt lymphoma.

This clone has just a few counts. The V gene is TRBV7-9, the J gene TRBJ2-3; D gene ambiguous. V lost 2 bases, J lost 4 bases, and 16 bases lay in between. The length of the CDR3 is 16 residues. Germline V lookup: CDR1 SEHNR, CDR2 FQNEAQ (reference sequence). CDR3 sequence reads: CASSLLRSLPADTQYF. The DNA of the CDR3 is TGTGCCAGCAGCTTACTGCGATCCCTCCCGGCAGATACGCAGTATTTT.

This chain links TRBV7-9 with TRBJ1-5; no definite D call. V lost 5 bases and J lost 5, with 13 bases in between. The CDR3 runs to 14 residues. Germline values: CDR1 SEHNR, CDR2 FQNEAQ (reference sequence). In DNA, the CDR3 is TGTGCCAGCAGCCCCTTCGGCAGTGATCAGCCCCAGCATTTT. Its translation: CASSPFGSDQPQHF.

This clone is classed as large. The gene calls are TRBV18 and TRBJ1-4; D gene ambiguous. The CDR3 contains 12 residues. CDR1 KGHSH and CDR2 LQKENI come from the germline V gene. V was cut by 2 bases and J by 7 bases, with 5 bases left in between. For the CDR3, the DNA is TGTGCCAGCTCACCAGATGGTGAAAAACTGTTTTTT. Residues: CASSPDGEKLFF.

With respect to this clone: The missing conserved phenylalanine or tryptophan at the end of this CDR3 makes a read error likely. The rearrangement joins TRBV6-1 to TRBJ1-3; D remains unclear. The germline V gene encodes CDR1 MNHNS and CDR2 SASEGT. V gave up 3 bases and J gave up 2 bases, with 5 bases separating them. This CDR3 has 13 amino acids. The chain's CDR3 is CASSDPTGNTIYV. The CDR3 coding sequence is TGTGCCAGCAGTGACCCCACTGGAAACACCATATATGTT.

For this clone: The junction departs from the called germline gene at one end, perhaps through a read error. Different DNA sequences within this sample yield the same CDR3. This sequence joins TRBV27 and TRBJ1-6; D is uncertain. This CDR3 has 14 residues. Germline assignment: CDR1 MNHEY and CDR2 SMNVEV (reference sequence). The CDR3 DNA follows: TGTGCCAGCAGTTTCGCCGGGTCCAATTCACCCCTCCATTTT. It yields the protein CASSFAGSNSPLHF.